This paragraph reports one TCR beta chain. Antigen unknown. This sample is part of a study of CD8 T cells in ankylosing spondylitis. Study results and caveats: Characteristic, it appeared, of ankylosing spondylitis blood was a TCR beta motif of eight highly homologous variants.

TCRdb reprocessed the 5' RACE reads with MiXCR, giving one entry per CDR3 protein. The sample contains under 300,000 distinct CDR3 sequences, about a sixth of which appear only once. Trimming removed 2 bases from V and 6 bases from J, with 16 bases in between. The CDR3 length is 15 residues. The chain couples TRBV12-3 or TRBV12-4 to TRBJ1-2, with a tentative D call TRBD1 (5 bases). The receptor comes from a male donor with ankylosing spondylitis or in good health (not recorded which). The sequencing sample was made of blood, either unsorted or a sorted T cell fraction (not recorded which). The CDR3 here is CASSLSPPGFDGYTF. The CDR3 bases are TGTGCCAGCAGTTTATCCCCCCCAGGGTTTGATGGCTACACCTTC.